The clone carrying this T cell receptor (beta chain) was counted only a few times. Sequencing was performed with immunoSEQ multiplex PCR; in TCRdb, only in-frame clones are kept and a portion is missing. The table lists around 300,000 clones, 90% of them singletons, with 6% to 7% in the top ten. These data come from a study of blood T cell repertoires in COVID-19. Enrolment of Seattle patients took place during active infection, and they were followed longitudinally. V lost 4 bases to trimming and J lost 4 bases; unmatched junction nucleotides: 2. The CDR3 has 14 amino acids. CDR1 and CDR2 from the germline V gene are KGHSH and LQKENI.

This receptor was taken from a woman under 40 with COVID-19, enrolled during active disease. The J gene is TRBJ1-2, the V gene TRBV18; 11 bases align to TRBD1. Sequences were obtained from peripheral blood. DNA of the CDR3: TGTGCCAGCTCACGGACAGGGGGCAGCTATGGCTACACCTTC. Its translation is CASSRTGGSYGYTF.